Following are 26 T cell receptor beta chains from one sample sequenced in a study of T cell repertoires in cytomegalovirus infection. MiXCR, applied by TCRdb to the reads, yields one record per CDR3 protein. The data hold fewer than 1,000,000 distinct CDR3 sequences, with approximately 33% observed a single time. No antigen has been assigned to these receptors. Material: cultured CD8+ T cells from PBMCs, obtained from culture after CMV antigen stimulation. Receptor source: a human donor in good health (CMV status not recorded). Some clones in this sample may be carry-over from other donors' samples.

The CDR3 reads CASSPPDSIIYGYTF. As DNA, the CDR3 is TGTGCCAGCAGTCCCCCGGACAGCATTATATATGGCTACACCTTC. This chain uses TRBV6-1 with TRBJ1-2; D is perhaps TRBD1 (6 bases). The CDR3 sequence is 15 residues long. Deletions cut 5 bases from V and 5 bases from J, with 18 bases between. Per the germline V gene, CDR1 is MNHNS and CDR2 is SASEGT.

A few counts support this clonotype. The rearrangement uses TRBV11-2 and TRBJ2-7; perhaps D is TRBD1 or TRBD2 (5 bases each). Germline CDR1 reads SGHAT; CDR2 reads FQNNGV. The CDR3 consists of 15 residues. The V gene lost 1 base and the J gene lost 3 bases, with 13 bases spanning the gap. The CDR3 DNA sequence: TGTGCCAGCAGCTTAGGACGGGGCCCCCTCTACGAGCAGTACGTC. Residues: CASSLGRGPLYEQYV.

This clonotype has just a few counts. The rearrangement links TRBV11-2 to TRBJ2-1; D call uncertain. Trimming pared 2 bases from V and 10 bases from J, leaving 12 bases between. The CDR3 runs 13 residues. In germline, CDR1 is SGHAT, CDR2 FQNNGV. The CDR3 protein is CASSLHHSYEQFF. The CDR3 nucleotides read TGTGCCAGCAGCTTACACCACAGTTACGAGCAGTTCTTC. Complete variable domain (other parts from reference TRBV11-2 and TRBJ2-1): EAGVAQSPRYKIIEKRQSVAFWCNPISGHATLYWYQQILGQGPKLLIQFQNNGVVDDSQLPKDRFSAERLKGVDSTLKIQPAKLEDSAVYLCASSLHHSYEQFFGPGTRLTVL.

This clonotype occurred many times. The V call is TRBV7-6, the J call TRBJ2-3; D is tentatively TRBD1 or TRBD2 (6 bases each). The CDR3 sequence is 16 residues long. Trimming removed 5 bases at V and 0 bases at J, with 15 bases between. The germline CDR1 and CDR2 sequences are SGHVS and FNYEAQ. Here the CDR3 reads CASSTPKGGSTDTQYF. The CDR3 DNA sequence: TGTGCCAGCAGCACCCCCAAGGGGGGTAGCACAGATACGCAGTATTTT.

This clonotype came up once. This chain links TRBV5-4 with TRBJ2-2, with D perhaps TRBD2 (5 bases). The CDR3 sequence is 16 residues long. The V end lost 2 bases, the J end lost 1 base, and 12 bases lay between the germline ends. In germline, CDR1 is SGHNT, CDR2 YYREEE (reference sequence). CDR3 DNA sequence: TGTGCCAGCAGCTTACGTCGGGAACAGAACACCGGGGAGCTGTTTTTT. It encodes CASSLRREQNTGELFF.

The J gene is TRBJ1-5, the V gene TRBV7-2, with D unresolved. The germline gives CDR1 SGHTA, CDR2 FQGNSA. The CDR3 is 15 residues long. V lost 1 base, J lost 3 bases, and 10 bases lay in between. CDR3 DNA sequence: TGTGCCAGCAGCTTAGATGGCGGACCCAATCAGCCCCAGCATTTT. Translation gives CASSLDGGPNQPQHF.

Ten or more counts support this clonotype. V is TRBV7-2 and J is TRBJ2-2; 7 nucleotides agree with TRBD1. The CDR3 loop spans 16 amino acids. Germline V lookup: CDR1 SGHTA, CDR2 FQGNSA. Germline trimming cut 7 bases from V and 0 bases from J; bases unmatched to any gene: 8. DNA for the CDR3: TGTGCCAGCAACATCCCCGGGACAGCGAACACCGGGGAGCTGTTTTTT. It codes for CASNIPGTANTGELFF.

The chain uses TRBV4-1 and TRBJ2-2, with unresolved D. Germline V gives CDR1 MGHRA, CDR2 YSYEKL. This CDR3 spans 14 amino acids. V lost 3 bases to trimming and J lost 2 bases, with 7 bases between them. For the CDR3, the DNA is TGCGCCAGCAGCCATCCACTCAACACCGGGGAGCTGTTTTTT. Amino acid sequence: CASSHPLNTGELFF.

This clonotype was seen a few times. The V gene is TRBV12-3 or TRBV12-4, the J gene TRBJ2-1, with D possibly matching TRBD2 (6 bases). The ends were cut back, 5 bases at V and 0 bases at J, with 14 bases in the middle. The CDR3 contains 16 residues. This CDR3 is CASSPVAAGSYNEQFF. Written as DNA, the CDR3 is TGTGCCAGCAGTCCGGTAGCGGCAGGCTCCTACAATGAGCAGTTCTTC.

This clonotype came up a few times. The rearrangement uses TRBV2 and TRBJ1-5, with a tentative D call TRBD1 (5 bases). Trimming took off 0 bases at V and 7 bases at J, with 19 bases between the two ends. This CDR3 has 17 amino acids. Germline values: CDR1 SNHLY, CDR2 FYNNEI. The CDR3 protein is CASSEALRDVQDQPQHF. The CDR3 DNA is TGTGCCAGCAGTGAAGCGCTTAGGGATGTACAGGACCAGCCCCAGCATTTT.

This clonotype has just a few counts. In DNA, the CDR3 is TGTGCCAGCAGCCCGTGGACAGGGAATAATGAGCAGTTCTTC. It codes for CASSPWTGNNEQFF. The rearrangement joins TRBV4-2 to TRBJ2-1; 8 bases map to TRBD1. The CDR3 totals 14 residues. Germline CDR1 is LGHNA and CDR2 is YNFKEQ. Losses at the gene ends were 4 bases for V and 7 bases for J; bases not matched to a gene: 6.

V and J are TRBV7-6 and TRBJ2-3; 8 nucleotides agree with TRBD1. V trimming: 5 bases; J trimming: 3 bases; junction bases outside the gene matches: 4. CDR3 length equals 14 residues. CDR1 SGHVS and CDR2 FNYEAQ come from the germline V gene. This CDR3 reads CASSPWTGTDTQYF. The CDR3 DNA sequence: TGTGCCAGCAGCCCCTGGACAGGGACAGATACGCAGTATTTT. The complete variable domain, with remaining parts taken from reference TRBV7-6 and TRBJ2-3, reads GAGVSQSPRYKVTKRGQDVALRCDPISGHVSLYWYRQALGQGPEFLTYFNYEAQQDKSGLPNDRFSAERPEGSISTLTIQRTEQRDSAMYRCASSPWTGTDTQYFGPGTRLTVL.

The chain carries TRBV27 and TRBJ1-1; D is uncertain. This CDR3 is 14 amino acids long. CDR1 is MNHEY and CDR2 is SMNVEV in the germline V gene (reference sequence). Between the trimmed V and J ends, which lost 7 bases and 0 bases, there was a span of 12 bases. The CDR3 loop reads CASTSGLMNTEAFF. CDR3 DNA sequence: TGTGCCAGCACCTCAGGTCTCATGAACACTGAAGCTTTCTTT.

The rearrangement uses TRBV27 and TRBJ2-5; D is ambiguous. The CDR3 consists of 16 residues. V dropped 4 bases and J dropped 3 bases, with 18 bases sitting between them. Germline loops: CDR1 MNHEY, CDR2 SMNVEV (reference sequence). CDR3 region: CASSSDPQSPEETQYF. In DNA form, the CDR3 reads TGTGCCAGCAGTTCTGACCCCCAGAGTCCAGAAGAGACCCAGTACTTC.

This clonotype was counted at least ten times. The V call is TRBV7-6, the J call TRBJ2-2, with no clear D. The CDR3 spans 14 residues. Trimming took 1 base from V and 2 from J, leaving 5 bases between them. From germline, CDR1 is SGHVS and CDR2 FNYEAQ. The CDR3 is CASSLVINTGELFF. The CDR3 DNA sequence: TGTGCCAGCAGCTTAGTGATTAACACCGGGGAGCTGTTTTTT.

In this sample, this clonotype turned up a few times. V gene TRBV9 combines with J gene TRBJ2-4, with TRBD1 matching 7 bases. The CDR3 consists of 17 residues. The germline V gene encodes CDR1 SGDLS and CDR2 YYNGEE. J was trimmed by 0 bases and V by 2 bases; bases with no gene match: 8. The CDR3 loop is CASSVSDRVLAKNIQYF. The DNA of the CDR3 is TGTGCCAGCAGCGTCTCCGACAGGGTACTAGCCAAAAACATTCAGTACTTC. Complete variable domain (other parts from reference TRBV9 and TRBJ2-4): DSGVTQTPKHLITATGQRVTLRCSPRSGDLSVYWYQQSLDQGLQFLIQYYNGEERAKGNILERFSAQQFPDLHSELNLSSLELGDSALYFCASSVSDRVLAKNIQYFGAGTRLSVL.

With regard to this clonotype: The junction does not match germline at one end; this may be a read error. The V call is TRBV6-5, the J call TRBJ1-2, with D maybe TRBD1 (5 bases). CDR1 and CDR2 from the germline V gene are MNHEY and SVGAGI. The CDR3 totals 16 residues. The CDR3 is CASSYSGVRANYGYSF. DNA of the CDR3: TGTGCCAGCAGTTACTCGGGGGTTAGAGCTAACTATGGCTACTCCTTC.

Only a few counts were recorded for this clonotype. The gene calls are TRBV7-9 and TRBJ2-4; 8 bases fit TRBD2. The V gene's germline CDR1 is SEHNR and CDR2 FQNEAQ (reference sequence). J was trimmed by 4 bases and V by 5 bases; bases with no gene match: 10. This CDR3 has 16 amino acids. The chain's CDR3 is CASSPSGGQGKNIQYF. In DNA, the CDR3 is TGTGCCAGCAGCCCGTCGGGGGGGCAAGGGAAAAACATTCAGTACTTC. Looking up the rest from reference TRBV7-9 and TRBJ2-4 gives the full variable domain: DTGVSQNPRHKITKRGQNVTFRCDPISEHNRLYWYRQTLGQGPEFLTYFQNEAQLEKSRLLSDRFSAERPKGSFSTLEIQRTEQGDSAMYLCASSPSGGQGKNIQYFGAGTRLSVL.

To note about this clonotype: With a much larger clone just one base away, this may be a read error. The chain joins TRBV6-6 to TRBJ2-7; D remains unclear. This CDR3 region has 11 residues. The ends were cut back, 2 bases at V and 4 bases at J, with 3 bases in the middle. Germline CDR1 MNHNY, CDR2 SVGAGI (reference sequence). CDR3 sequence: CASSYKYEQYF. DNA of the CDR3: TGTGCCAGCAGTTACAAGTACGAGCAGTACTTC.

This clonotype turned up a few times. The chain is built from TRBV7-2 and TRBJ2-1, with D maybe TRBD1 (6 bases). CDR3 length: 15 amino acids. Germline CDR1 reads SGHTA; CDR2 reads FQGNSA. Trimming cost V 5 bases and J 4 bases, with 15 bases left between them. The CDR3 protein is CASSLTGIPYNEQFF. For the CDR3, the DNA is TGTGCCAGCAGCCTCACAGGGATCCCTTACAATGAGCAGTTCTTC. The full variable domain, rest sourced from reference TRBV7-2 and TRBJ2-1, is GAGVSQSPSNKVTEKGKDVELRCDPISGHTALYWYRQSLGQGLEFLIYFQGNSAPDKSGLPSDRFSAERTGGSVSTLTIQRTQQEDSAVYLCASSLTGIPYNEQFFGPGTRLTVL.

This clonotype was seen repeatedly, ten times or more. The CDR3 DNA reads TGTGCCAGCAGTCGCCCCCCGACAGGGGGTCCGGGTGAGCAGTTCTTC. Its protein is CASSRPPTGGPGEQFF. J is TRBJ2-1 and V is TRBV6-1; 9 bases are shared with TRBD1. Germline lookup yields CDR1 MNHNS and CDR2 SASEGT. The V segment lost 5 bases and the J segment 9 bases; nucleotides outside the gene matches: 14. This CDR3 is built from 16 residues.

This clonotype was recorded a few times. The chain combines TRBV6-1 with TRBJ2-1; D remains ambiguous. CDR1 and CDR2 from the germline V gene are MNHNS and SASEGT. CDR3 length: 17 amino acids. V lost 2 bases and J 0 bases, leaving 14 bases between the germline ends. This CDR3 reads CASSEYRHSSSYNEQFF. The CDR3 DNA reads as TGTGCCAGCAGTGAATATCGACACAGTAGCTCCTACAATGAGCAGTTCTTC.

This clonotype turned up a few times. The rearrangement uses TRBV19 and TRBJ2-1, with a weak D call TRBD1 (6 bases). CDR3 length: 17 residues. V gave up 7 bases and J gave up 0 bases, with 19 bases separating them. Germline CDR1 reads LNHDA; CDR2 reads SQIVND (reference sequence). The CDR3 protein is CASMAGAIESSYNEQFF. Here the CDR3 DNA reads TGTGCCAGTATGGCAGGGGCTATAGAAAGCTCCTACAATGAGCAGTTCTTC.

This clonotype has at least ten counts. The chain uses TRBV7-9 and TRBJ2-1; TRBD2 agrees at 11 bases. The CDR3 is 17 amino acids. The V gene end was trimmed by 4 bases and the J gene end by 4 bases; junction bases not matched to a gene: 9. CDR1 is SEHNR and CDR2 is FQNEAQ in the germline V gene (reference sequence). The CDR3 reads CASSSTTSGGPYNEQFF. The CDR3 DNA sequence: TGTGCCAGCAGCTCGACAACTAGCGGGGGACCATACAATGAGCAGTTCTTC. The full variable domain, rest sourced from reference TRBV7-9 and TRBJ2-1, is DTGVSQNPRHKITKRGQNVTFRCDPISEHNRLYWYRQTLGQGPEFLTYFQNEAQLEKSRLLSDRFSAERPKGSFSTLEIQRTEQGDSAMYLCASSSTTSGGPYNEQFFGPGTRLTVL.

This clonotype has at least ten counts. The CDR3 DNA reads TGTGCCAGCAGCTTACTCGGGGGGGCAGATACGCAGTATTTT. This gives the protein CASSLLGGADTQYF. The chain joins TRBV7-3 to TRBJ2-3; TRBD2 agrees at 8 bases. Losses at the gene ends were 2 bases for V and 4 bases for J; bases not matched to a gene: 2. This CDR3 has 14 residues. CDR1 is SGHTA, CDR2 FQGTGA, per germline.

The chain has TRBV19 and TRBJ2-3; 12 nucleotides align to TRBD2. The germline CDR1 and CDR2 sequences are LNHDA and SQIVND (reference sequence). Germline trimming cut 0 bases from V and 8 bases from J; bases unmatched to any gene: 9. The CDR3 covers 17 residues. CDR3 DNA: TGTGCCAGTAGTATAGACCCCCCGGGACTAGCGGGCCTTACGCAGTATTTT. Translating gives CASSIDPPGLAGLTQYF.